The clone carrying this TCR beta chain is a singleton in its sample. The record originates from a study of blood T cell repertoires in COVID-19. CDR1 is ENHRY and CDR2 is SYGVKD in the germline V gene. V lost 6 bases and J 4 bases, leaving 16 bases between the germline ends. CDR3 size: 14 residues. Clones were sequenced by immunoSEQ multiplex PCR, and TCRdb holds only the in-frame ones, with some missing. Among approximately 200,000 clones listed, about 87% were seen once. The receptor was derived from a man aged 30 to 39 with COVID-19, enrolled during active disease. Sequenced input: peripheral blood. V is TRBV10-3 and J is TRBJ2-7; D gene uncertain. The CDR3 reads CAISETGPPYEQYF. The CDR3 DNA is TGTGCCATCAGCGAGACTGGTCCCCCGTACGAGCAGTACTTC.